This T cell receptor (beta chain) was sequenced for a study of blood T cell repertoires in COVID-19. Study context: The United States, Italy and Spain provided the acute and convalescent COVID-19 samples.

This clone was seen a single time. The study drew participants aged about 18 to 95 years from fewer than 30 US areas. The data were produced by immunoSEQ multiplex PCR, yet TCRdb's version contains in-frame clones alone and is incomplete. The sample records 250,000 or so clones, 87% being singletons. The CDR3 runs 13 residues. Germline values: CDR1 SNHLY, CDR2 FYNNEI. The V end lost 7 bases, the J end lost 4 bases, and 13 bases lay between the germline ends. The sequencing input was PBMCs or T cells enriched from blood (not recorded which). The genes are TRBV2 and TRBJ2-5, with D uncertain. This clonotype was obtained from a woman between 25 and 40 years old with acute COVID-19. CDR3 nucleotide sequence: TGTGCCAGCAAAGTCTCTAGAAGAGAGACCCAGTACTTC. Protein: CASKVSRRETQYF.